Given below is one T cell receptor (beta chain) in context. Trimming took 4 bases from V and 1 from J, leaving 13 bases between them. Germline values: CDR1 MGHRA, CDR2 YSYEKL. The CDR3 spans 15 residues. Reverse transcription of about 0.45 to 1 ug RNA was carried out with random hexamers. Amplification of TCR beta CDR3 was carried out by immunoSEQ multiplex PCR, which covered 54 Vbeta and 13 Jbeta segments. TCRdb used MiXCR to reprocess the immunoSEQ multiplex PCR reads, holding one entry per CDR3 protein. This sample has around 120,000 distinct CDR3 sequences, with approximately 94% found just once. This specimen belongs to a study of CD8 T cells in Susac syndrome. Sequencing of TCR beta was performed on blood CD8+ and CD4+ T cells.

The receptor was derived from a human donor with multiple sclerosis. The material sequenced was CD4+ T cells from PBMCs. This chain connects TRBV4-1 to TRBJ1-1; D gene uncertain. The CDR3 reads CASSRGRLQNTEAFF. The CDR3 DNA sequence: TGCGCCAGCAGCCGCGGAAGGCTGCAGAACACTGAAGCTTTCTTT.